This T cell receptor beta chain was recovered during a study of blood T cell repertoires in COVID-19. Study overall: Samples of COVID-19 (acute and convalescent) were obtained from the United States, Italy and Spain. PBMCs, B-cell-depleted T cells, or T cells provided the cDNA or gDNA that made up the material.

Patients of the Seattle cohort, enrolled during active infection, were followed longitudinally. Per the authors' pipeline: How many nucleated cells were present was estimated from reference gene primer amplification. The assay was immunoSEQ multiplex PCR, and TCRdb's table has in-frame clones only and misses some. V, J and clone size are those of that table, while D and trimming were read from the DNA. Among about 180,000 clones listed, over 80% were seen once. The sequenced sample consisted of peripheral blood. This receptor was identified in a woman in her seventies with COVID-19, enrolled during active disease.

CDR3 region: CASSFRDRGHETQYF. CDR3 coding DNA: TGCGCCAGCAGCTTCCGGGACAGGGGCCACGAGACCCAGTACTTC. This sequence joins TRBV5-1 and TRBJ2-5; 10 nucleotides line up with TRBD1. Germline V gene lookup returns CDR1 SGHRS and CDR2 YFSETQ. The CDR3 contains 15 residues. V lost 2 bases to trimming and J lost 5 bases; unmatched junction nucleotides: 6.